Each of the 5 T cell receptor beta chains below was sequenced from the same sample in a study of cytomegalovirus exposure and HLA in healthy donors. This PCR relied on a set of 60 Vbeta primers and 13 Jbeta primers. Method: immunoSEQ multiplex PCR; TCRdb's copy keeps in-frame clones and lacks some. This table holds over 120,000 clones, more than 8% found once. The sample taken for sequencing was PBMCs. These receptors were taken from a man aged 45-65 years in good health and CMV-seronegative.

The rearrangement links TRBV13 to TRBJ2-3; no clear D. The CDR3 is made up of 12 amino acids. Trimming shortened V by 5 bases and J by 2 bases, and 5 bases separated the two germline ends. Germline lookup yields CDR1 PRHDT and CDR2 FYEKMQ (reference sequence). The CDR3 coding sequence is TGTGCCAGCAGCCCAAACACAGATACGCAGTATTTT. This gives the protein CASSPNTDTQYF. Together with reference TRBV13 and TRBJ2-3, the CDR3 gives the full variable domain: AAGVIQSPRHLIKEKRETATLKCYPIPRHDTVYWYQQGPGQDPQFLISFYEKMQSDKGSIPDRFSAQQFSDYHSELNMSSLELGDSALYFCASSPNTDTQYFGPGTRLTVL.

The chain uses TRBV11-2 and TRBJ2-2; D not certain. CDR1 SGHAT and CDR2 FQNNGV come from the germline V gene. V was clipped by 4 bases and J by 8 bases, with 11 bases between them. The CDR3 is 13 amino acids. As DNA, the CDR3 is TGTGCCAGCAGCTCCCTCCCGAGTGGGGAGCTGTTTTTT. Amino acids: CASSSLPSGELFF.

This clone was counted only a few times. V and J are TRBV18 and TRBJ2-3; 9 bases agree with TRBD1. J gave up 4 bases and V 3 bases, and 5 bases lay outside the gene matches. The germline CDR1 and CDR2 sequences are KGHSH and LQKENI. This CDR3 comprises 15 residues. The CDR3 here is CASSPTGGLADTQYF. The CDR3 DNA reads TGTGCCAGCTCACCTACAGGGGGCCTCGCAGATACGCAGTATTTT.

This clone came up a few times. This chain connects TRBV7-6 to TRBJ2-7; D is unresolved. Trimming stripped 5 bases from V and 5 bases from J, with 16 bases between. In germline, CDR1 is SGHVS, CDR2 FNYEAQ. CDR3 size: 14 residues. The CDR3 loop reads CASSRSPGPDEQYF. The CDR3 DNA sequence: TGTGCCAGCAGCCGTTCTCCGGGTCCGGACGAGCAGTACTTC.

CDR3 DNA sequence: TGTGCCAGCAGCTTCGGGACTAGCGGGGGTACTTTTGAGCAGTTCTTC. Its translation: CASSFGTSGGTFEQFF. The chain links TRBV11-2 to TRBJ2-1, with TRBD2 matching 14 bases. The CDR3 contains 16 residues. The germline V gene has CDR1 SGHAT and CDR2 FQNNGV. The V and J ends lost 3 bases and 9 bases, in that order; junction bases with no gene match: 7.